This TCR beta chain derives from a study of T-cell reconstitution after alpha-beta-depleted transplantation in children. The CDR3 extends over 15 amino acids. V was pared by 0 bases and J by 0 bases, with 11 bases between. Germline-derived CDR1 and CDR2 are DFQATT and SNEGSKA (reference sequence). Study-wide findings and caveats: Several hundred expanded graft clones reportedly gave rise to the alpha-beta T cells present about two months after transplant. After transplant, high TCRbeta diversity at day 60 in some patients arose from surviving recipient T cells and thymic progenitors. Hyperexpanded clones declined; after one year, newly produced T cells mostly supplied diversity.

On this clonotype itself: Its antigen is unidentified.

Unique molecular identifiers were used to barcode this TCRbeta library. TCRdb reprocessed the PCR reads via MiXCR and lists one record per CDR3 protein. The sample contains about 580,000 distinct CDR3 sequences, roughly 23% of which appear only once. This receptor was identified in a boy under two years old who had a stem cell transplant for acute myeloid leukemia, so the T cells may come from the graft donor. The genes are TRBV20-1 and TRBJ1-1; a weak D match, TRBD1 (5 bases). Sequenced here: PBMCs, mostly from graft donor cells, sampled 360 days after TCRalphabeta/CD19-depleted stem cell transplant. The DNA of the CDR3 is TGCAGTGCTAGAGATCCAGGGACCTTGAACACTGAAGCTTTCTTT. As protein: CSARDPGTLNTEAFF.